This entry lists 11 T cell receptor beta chains sequenced from one sample in a study of T cells in women clearing cervical HPV infection. Clones were read by immunoSEQ multiplex PCR, and TCRdb kept only the in-frame ones, dropping some. This listing includes tens of thousands of clones. Input material: blood buffy coat. All receptors derive from a woman aged 18 to 75 with a cervical HPV16 infection that either progressed to CIN3+ or cleared (not recorded which).

As to this clone: The read finishes 3 residues shy of the CDR3 end, and the germline J gene is used to complete it. This chain links TRBV7-9 with TRBJ2-4, with 7 bases that match TRBD1. CDR1 is SEHNR, CDR2 FQNEAQ, per germline (reference sequence). This CDR3 contains 15 residues. The CDR3 loop reads CASSPGQTTHYGQYF. CDR3 DNA (partial): TGTGCCAGCAGCCCGGGACAGACAACACACTATGGT.

The sequenced CDR3 bases are TGTGCCATCAGTGAGCAAGGACAGGGTTTAACCTACGAG. Its translation is CAISEQGQGLTYE. The whole CDR3 sequence is CAISEQGQGLTYEQYF. V and J are TRBV10-3 and TRBJ2-7; 8 bases are shared with TRBD1. With the read ending 3 residues before the CDR3 end, the germline J gene is used to fill in that end. The CDR3 has 16 amino acids. V lost 2 bases to trimming and J lost 2 bases; unmatched junction nucleotides: 8. CDR1 is ENHRY, CDR2 SYGVKD, per germline.

With regard to this clone: The read stops 3 residues short of the end of the CDR3; the missing end is completed from the germline J gene. This rearrangement joins TRBV7-3 to TRBJ1-1; D gene uncertain. CDR3 size: 13 residues. Trimming left V 4 bases short and J 1 base short, with 7 bases between. The germline CDR1 and CDR2 sequences are SGHTA and FQGTGA. The CDR3 sequence: CASSSQENTEAFF. The DNA read from the CDR3 is TGTGCCAGCAGCTCACAAGAGAACACTGAA.

As concerns this clone: The read ends 3 residues shy of where the CDR3 ends; the end is completed using the germline J gene. The V call is TRBV4-1, the J call TRBJ2-5; D gene uncertain. V shed 4 bases and J shed 4 bases, with 16 bases lying between them. Germline V gene sequence: CDR1 MGHRA, CDR2 YSYEKL. This CDR3 spans 15 amino acids. The sequenced part of the CDR3 DNA is TGCGCCAGCAGCCCTAATTCAGGTAGTGGAGAGACC. Its translation: CASSPNSGSGET. The entire CDR3 protein is CASSPNSGSGETQYF.

On this clone itself: The read ends 3 residues before the CDR3 terminus; that terminus is restored from the germline J gene. This chain joins TRBV5-1 and TRBJ2-7; D is possibly TRBD1 (5 bases). The germline CDR1 and CDR2 sequences are SGHRS and YFSETQ. This CDR3 spans 14 amino acids. Trimming took 0 bases from V and 3 from J, leaving 10 bases between them. The sequenced part of the CDR3 DNA is TGCGCCAGCAGCTTGGGTGACAGCCTCTACGAG. Protein product: CASSLGDSLYE. The full CDR3 sequence reads CASSLGDSLYEQYF.

For this clone: The read terminates 3 residues before the CDR3 end, so the remaining end is supplied by the germline J gene. V usage is TRBV29-1 and J usage is TRBJ1-2, with D perhaps matching TRBD1 (6 bases). This CDR3 contains 13 residues. Per germline, CDR1 SQVTM and CDR2 ANQGSEA. Trimming took 2 bases from V and 4 from J, leaving 11 bases between them. The CDR3 bases that were read are TGCAGCGTTGAAAACCTGGACAGCTATGGC. This codes for CSVENLDSYG. The CDR3 in full is CSVENLDSYGYTF.

Comments on this clone: The sequence runs out 3 residues before the end of the CDR3; the remainder is reconstructed from the germline J gene. The rearrangement links TRBV20-1 to TRBJ1-2; a possible D gene is TRBD1 (6 bases). Deletions cut 6 bases from V and 5 bases from J, with 22 bases between. This CDR3 has 15 residues. Germline CDR1 is DFQATT and CDR2 is SNEGSKA (reference sequence). The sequenced CDR3 bases are TGCAGTGCAAACCGAGCCAGGGGACCGATGTATGGC. Amino acids: CSANRARGPMYG. The entire CDR3 protein is CSANRARGPMYGYTF.

Points on this clone: The read ends 3 residues early relative to the CDR3; the germline J gene fills the gap. V usage is TRBV7-8 and J usage is TRBJ1-1, with a weak D call TRBD1 (6 bases). The germline V gene has CDR1 SGHVS and CDR2 FQNEAQ. CDR3 length: 14 residues. Incomplete CDR3 DNA: TGTGCCAGCAGCCTCGGTCCCGGGACACCTAAA. Encoded protein: CASSLGPGTPK. The complete CDR3 protein is CASSLGPGTPKAFF.

Partial CDR3 DNA: TGCAGTGCTAGGACGGGGACATATGGC. Protein sequence: CSARTGTYG. The complete CDR3 sequence is CSARTGTYGYTF. The chain is built from TRBV20-1 and TRBJ1-2, with a tentative D call TRBD1 (6 bases). From the germline J gene comes the end of the CDR3, since the read stops 3 residues before it. This CDR3 comprises 12 residues. CDR1 and CDR2 from the germline V gene are DFQATT and SNEGSKA (reference sequence). Deletions cut 3 bases from V and 5 bases from J, with 10 bases between.

A remark on this clone: Read sequence stops 3 residues before the CDR3 end, and the germline J gene provides the missing end. The rearrangement links TRBV19 to TRBJ2-3, with 7 bases matching TRBD1. CDR1 and CDR2 (germline): LNHDA, SQIVND (reference sequence). This CDR3 spans 16 amino acids. CDR3 DNA (partial): TGTGCCAGTAGTAGAATATCGGACAGGTACGGGCAGCCG. Translating it yields CASSRISDRYGQP. The CDR3, in full, reads CASSRISDRYGQPQYF. Filled out from reference TRBV19 and TRBJ2-3, the complete variable domain reads DGGITQSPKYLFRKEGQNVTLSCEQNLNHDAMYWYRQDPGQGLRLIYYSQIVNDFQKGDIAEGYSVSREKKESFPLTVTSAQKNPTAFYLCASSRISDRYGQPQYFGPGTRLTVL.

About this clone: The read falls 3 residues short of the CDR3 end, and the missing part is taken from the germline J gene. V and J are TRBV6-2 or TRBV6-3 and TRBJ2-7, with a possible D match to TRBD1 (7 bases). Germline CDR1 and CDR2: MNHEY and SVGEGT. V gave up 11 bases and J gave up 0 bases, with 14 bases separating them. The CDR3 extends over 13 amino acids. CDR3 region: CAGGTESSYEQYF. CDR3 DNA, as far as it was read: TGTGCCGGCGGGACAGAAAGCTCCTACGAG.